This T cell receptor beta chain was sequenced for a study of blood T cell repertoires in COVID-19 (dated by TCRdb to the early 2020s). With respect to the entire study: Samples covering the acute and convalescent phases of COVID-19 were provided by collaborators in the United States, Italy and Spain. The material from the prospective study consisted of cDNA or gDNA derived from T cells, B-cell-depleted T cells, or PBMCs. The dataset comprised deeply sampled blood TCRbeta repertoires from subjects exposed to, actively infected with, or recovered from COVID-19. The repertoires were released in a freely available public database intended as a resource for research on the immune response to SARS-CoV-2. The sample metadata nearly always contained a de-identified subject ID, COVID-19 status, age in years and sex. The samples were drawn from two sources: the first 160 participants of the ongoing ImmuneRACE study, and approximately 1,300 subjects contributed by 6 global collaborators. Where available, HLA class I and class II types were taken from metadata supplied by the sample provider and were not determined by assay-based typing.

Worth noting for this clone: It has no known antigen specificity. No base quality information exists; no much larger clone differs at one position.

The immunoSEQ Assay, a bias-controlled multiplex PCR, was used to amplify TCRbeta CDR3 regions from genomic DNA. In the source study's methods: The number of nucleated cells in each sample was estimated from the amplification of reference gene primers within the assay. Sequence reads were collapsed and filtered to measure the absolute abundance of every unique TCRbeta CDR3 rearrangement. For each sample, productive Simpson clonality was calculated by taking the square root of Simpson's diversity index across productive rearrangements. The table comes from immuneACCESS by way of TCRdb, which keeps in-frame sequences with V and J called. Part of the clones is missing from these tables; in studies checked, under half for an unresolved V gene and the rest for unknown reasons. That table gives V, J and clone size, and the DNA gave D and trimming. The sample has 140,000 or so clones on record, 60% to 80% of them singletons. The top ten constitute over 6.5% of the sample.

Whole blood was collected in K2EDTA tubes by collaborating institutions according to the institutions' own protocols. For TCRbeta analysis, collaborators shipped samples in one of three forms: frozen whole blood, isolated PBMCs, or DNA extracted from either of those sample types. What the authors observed across the whole study: The quantity of clinical and demographic metadata differed by source and by participant and was supplied without curation.

Germline trimming amounts to 6 bases on V and 1 base on J, with 8 as the count of junction bases outside the gene matches. The CDR3, from cysteine to phenylalanine, totals 16 residues. The entry retains the CDR3 DNA only, 48 bases that are in frame from base 1. CDR1 and CDR2 are drawn from the germline V gene: MDHEN, SYDVKM. The source of this sequence is a man between 50 and 59 years old with active or convalescent COVID-19. The sequenced sample was peripheral blood. The receptor chain draws on TRBV28 and TRBJ2-3, and 9 junctional nucleotides match TRBD1. The CDR3 has the sequence CASRPPWTGGTDTQYF. The DNA sequence is given as TGTGCCAGCAGACCTCCATGGACAGGGGGCACAGATACGCAGTATTTT.